What follows is one T cell receptor beta chain and its context. Its target is not known. One end of the junction does not line up with germline, which may come from a read error. The data stem from a study of blood T cells in healthy people across ages. Findings of the study overall: Older individuals had lower TCR beta diversity per million T cells (the decline was roughly linear).

Sample-barcoded 5' priming and a J-beta primer mix drove a second PCR of 7 to 11 cycles. TCRdb passed the 5' RACE reads through MiXCR, listing each CDR3 protein once. The table lists a few hundred thousand distinct CDR3 sequences, roughly 26% of them singletons, with 29% in the top ten. This clonotype was obtained from a woman in her 70s in good health. The material sequenced was blood.

CDR3 residues: CASSPQAATRSETCDF. CDR3 sequence (DNA): TGTGCCAGCAGTCCCCAAGCAGCCACTAGATCAGAAACCTGCGATTTT. The chain has TRBV27 and TRBJ2-3; D perhaps matches TRBD2 (5 bases). The CDR3 contains 16 residues. Germline lookup yields CDR1 MNHEY and CDR2 SMNVEV (reference sequence).